This T cell receptor (beta chain) came from a study of cytomegalovirus exposure and HLA in healthy donors. The PCR used 60 Vbeta and 13 Jbeta primers. Assay: immunoSEQ multiplex PCR; the TCRdb copy retains only in-frame clones and omits some. Of about 220,000 clones in the sample, 82% are singletons; the top ten hold over 5%. There are 15 residues in the CDR3. Trimming removed 4 bases from V and 5 bases from J; junction bases left unmatched: 6. Germline values: CDR1 SGHNT, CDR2 YENEEA. The sequenced sample was PBMCs. The chain uses TRBV11-3 and TRBJ2-5; 11 bases are shared with TRBD1. This clonotype was sampled from a woman in her thirties or forties in good health and CMV-seropositive. The CDR3 here is CASSSRTGGRETQYF. The CDR3 DNA reads as TGTGCCAGCAGCTCAAGGACAGGGGGCCGGGAGACCCAGTACTTC. The variable domain in full, with the rest retrieved from reference TRBV11-3 and TRBJ2-5, is EAGVVQSPRYKIIEKKQPVAFWCNPISGHNTLYWYLQNLGQGPELLIRYENEEAVDDSQLPKDRFSAERLKGVDSTLKIQPAELGDSAVYLCASSSRTGGRETQYFGPGTRLLVL.